The TCR beta chain under discussion was sequenced for a study of PD-L1 blockade in urothelial cancer. Study-level information: The patients first took atezolizumab in the mid-2010s, receiving 1,200 mg intravenously every 3 weeks. Bladder-origin urothelial cancer in males described most of the 29 patients. Study-wide results and limits: Durable-benefit patients expanded tumor-associated blood clones more at 3 weeks.

For this clone: Its antigen is undetermined.

The CDR3 sequence is 17 residues long. In germline, CDR1 is SGHDT, CDR2 YYEEEE. Germline trimming cut 3 bases from V and 6 bases from J; bases unmatched to any gene: 13. Locally advanced or metastatic urothelial carcinoma was diagnosed in the patients. The assay was immunoSEQ multiplex PCR, and TCRdb's table has in-frame clones only and misses some. The sample has around 120,000 clones, about 85% seen once. Source: PBMCs, taken around atezolizumab (anti-PD-L1) treatment. The receptor was isolated from a man aged 45-65 years with urothelial cancer. This sequence joins TRBV5-6 and TRBJ2-7; 12 bases align to TRBD2. In nucleotides, the CDR3 is TGTGCCAGCAGCTGGGCTAGCGGGAGGGCCTTTACCTCCGAGCAGTACTTC. Translation: CASSWASGRAFTSEQYF. Full variable domain (remainder filled in from reference TRBV5-6 and TRBJ2-7): DAGVTQSPTHLIKTRGQQVTLRCSPKSGHDTVSWYQQALGQGPQFIFQYYEEEERQRGNFPDRFSGHQFPNYSSELNVNALLLGDSALYLCASSWASGRAFTSEQYFGPGTRLTVT.